A selection of T cell receptor beta chains follows, all from one sample in a study of identical twins. From the 5' RACE reads, TCRdb called clonotypes with MiXCR, one entry per CDR3 protein. The sample yields some 1,700,000 distinct CDR3 sequences, less than 35% seen once. Sequenced material: cord blood. These receptors were collected from a newborn girl in good health. The CDR3 runs from the conserved cysteine through the conserved F or W. A D gene is named only where the DNA matches it firmly. Where a row states a size, it is once, few, many or the class of an expanded clone; other rows omit it.

v_call	cdr3_length	j_call	clone_size	d_call	cdr3_nt	cdr3_aa
TRBV3-1	12	TRBJ2-7	-	-	TGTGCCAGCAGCCAAAGTTTTGACGAGCAGTACTTC	CASSQSFDEQYF
TRBV12-3/TRBV12-4	13	TRBJ1-1	-	-	TGTGCCAGCAGTTTAGCGCCGGGTTTAGAAGCTTTCTTT	CASSLAPGLEAFF
TRBV5-1	13	TRBJ1-6	-	-	TGCGCCAGCAGCTCCTCCGACAATTCACCCCTCCACTTT	CASSSSDNSPLHF
TRBV20-1	16	TRBJ2-2	-	TRBD2	TGCAGTGCTAGAGACGCGGGGGTAGGGAACACCGGGGAGCTGTTTTTT	CSARDAGVGNTGELFF
TRBV20-1	15	TRBJ1-2	-	-	TGCAGTGCTAGAGATCTGCCAGGGGATAACTATGGCTACACCTTC	CSARDLPGDNYGYTF
TRBV3-1	20	TRBJ1-6	few	-	TGTGCCAGCAGCCAAGATCTGGCAGGTCCTCTGAGCTCCTATAATTCACCCCTCCACTTT	CASSQDLAGPLSSYNSPLHF
TRBV4-2	13	TRBJ2-1	-	-	TGTGCCAGCAGCCAAGATAGGGTGGAAGGGCAGTTCTTC	CASSQDRVEGQFF
TRBV3-1	12	TRBJ2-7	-	-	TGTGCCAGCAGCCAGACAGGCTGCGAGCAGTACTTC	CASSQTGCEQYF
TRBV20-1	15	TRBJ1-4	-	TRBD1	TGCAGTGCGATAGCGCAGGGGGCAACTAATGAAAAACTGTTTTTT	CSAIAQGATNEKLFF
TRBV7-2	16	TRBJ1-1	-	-	TGTGCCAGCAGCTTAGGCCCCACGACAGTGAACACTGAAGCTTTCTTT	CASSLGPTTVNTEAFF
TRBV5-1	15	TRBJ1-1	few	-	TGCGCCAGCAGCGGGCTGGGGGAGGGTGACACTGAAGCTTTCTTT	CASSGLGEGDTEAFF
TRBV9	17	TRBJ2-3	-	-	TGTGCCAGCAGCGTAGAAGGTAGCGTCCTAACTAGGGATACGCAGTATTTT	CASSVEGSVLTRDTQYF
TRBV3-1	17	TRBJ2-1	few	TRBD2	TGTGCCAGCAGCCAAGAGAGACTAGCGGGGGGGCTCAATGAGCAGTTCTTC	CASSQERLAGGLNEQFF
TRBV30	16	TRBJ2-1	once	TRBD2	TGTGCCTGGAATAGCGGGGGCCCGAGCTCCTACAATGAGCAGTTCTTC	CAWNSGGPSSYNEQFF
TRBV14	14	TRBJ2-7	once	-	TGTGCCAGCAGCCGAGCAGCCCCCGGTTACGAGCAGTACTTC	CASSRAAPGYEQYF
TRBV24-1	21	TRBJ2-3	once	-	TGTGCCACCAGTGATCGTTGGGACAGCACGGGACTGGCCCATGGCACAGATACGCAGTATTTT	CATSDRWDSTGLAHGTDTQYF
TRBV29-1	14	TRBJ2-3	few	TRBD2	TGCAGCGTTGAGCTAGCGGGGGGGTTAGATACGCAGTATTTT	CSVELAGGLDTQYF
TRBV20-1	16	TRBJ2-1	few	-	TGCAGTGCTAGAGATCAGGGTTTAATGGGGTACAATGAGCAGTTCTTC	CSARDQGLMGYNEQFF
TRBV5-1	14	TRBJ2-7	-	-	TGCGCCAGCAGAAGGGCGGCACTCTACAATGAGCAGTACTTC	CASRRAALYNEQYF
TRBV10-3	15	TRBJ2-2	-	TRBD1	TGTGCCATCATGGGACAGGGATTGAACACCGGGGAGCTGTTTTTT	CAIMGQGLNTGELFF
TRBV10-3	14	TRBJ1-6	-	-	TGTGCCATCAGTGAGAGGCAGGTGAATTCACCCCTCCACTTT	CAISERQVNSPLHF
TRBV28	16	TRBJ2-3	-	TRBD1	TGTGCCAGCAGTTCCAGGACAGGGGCGGGCACAGATACGCAGTATTTT	CASSSRTGAGTDTQYF
TRBV12-3/TRBV12-4	15	TRBJ1-1	few	-	TGTGCCAGCAGGAAAATGGGGGCCCGAGGGACTGAAGCTTTCTTT	CASRKMGARGTEAFF
TRBV6-5	15	TRBJ1-4	-	TRBD1	TGTGCCAGCAGTTACTCGAGCCAGGGGGTTGAAAAACTGTTTTTT	CASSYSSQGVEKLFF
TRBV4-1	14	TRBJ2-5	few	TRBD2	TGCGCCAGCAGCCCCGGGCGGGAGGTAGAGACCCAGTACTTC	CASSPGREVETQYF
TRBV12-3/TRBV12-4	14	TRBJ2-5	-	TRBD1	TGTGCCAGCAGCCCCCCGAACAGGGGAGAGACCCAGTACTTC	CASSPPNRGETQYF
TRBV7-2	16	TRBJ2-1	few	-	TGTGCCAGCAGCTTAGCGGGAGGCTCAAAGAGGGATGAGCAGTTCTTC	CASSLAGGSKRDEQFF
TRBV27	14	TRBJ2-7	-	TRBD2	TGTGCCAGCAGTTGGTCTAGCGGTACCTACGAGCAGTACTTC	CASSWSSGTYEQYF
TRBV12-3/TRBV12-4	11	TRBJ1-2	-	-	TGTGCCAGCAGTTACGGGGCCGGCTACACCTTC	CASSYGAGYTF
TRBV12-3/TRBV12-4	13	TRBJ2-1	-	-	TGTGCCAGCACCATCGCTAGGGCGCCTGGGCAGTTCTTC	CASTIARAPGQFF
TRBV5-1	17	TRBJ2-1	many	TRBD2	TGCGCCAGCAGCTTGGGGGTGCTACTAGCGGGAGTAAATGAGCAGTTCTTC	CASSLGVLLAGVNEQFF
TRBV27	17	TRBJ2-1	-	-	TGTGCCAGCAGGGGTCCCAACGAGGGGGACTCCTACAATGAGCAGTTCTTC	CASRGPNEGDSYNEQFF
TRBV5-6	13	TRBJ2-1	-	-	TGTGCCAGCAGCTTTAAGTTTGGTAGCGGTCTGTTCTTC	CASSFKFGSGLFF
TRBV7-7	13	TRBJ2-1	-	-	TGTGCCAGCAGCTATAGTTTTGGCAATGAGCAGTTCTTC	CASSYSFGNEQFF
TRBV20-1	14	TRBJ2-3	-	-	TGCAGTGCTAGAAGTGTGACGGGTGGTAGTACGCAGTATTTT	CSARSVTGGSTQYF
TRBV20-1	14	TRBJ2-7	few	TRBD1	TGCAGTGCTAGATTTTCGGACAGGGCAGCCGAGCAGTACTTC	CSARFSDRAAEQYF
TRBV24-1	16	TRBJ2-3	many	TRBD2	TGTGCCACCAGTGATTCAAAGCGGGGACCCACAGATACGCAGTATTTT	CATSDSKRGPTDTQYF
TRBV21-1	15	TRBJ2-5	-	-	TGTGCCAGCAGCAAAGAGGGAAGCGGGAGTAATGAGCAGTACTTC	CASSKEGSGSNEQYF
TRBV10-3	15	TRBJ1-6	few	-	TGTGCCATCAGTGAGTCTGCCCCCTGGAATTCACCCCTCCACTTT	CAISESAPWNSPLHF
TRBV24-1	18	TRBJ2-1	-	-	TGTGCCACCAGTGACCCTAGGGGGGCCCTGAGCTCCTACAATGAGCAGTTCTTC	CATSDPRGALSSYNEQFF
TRBV20-1	16	TRBJ2-6	few	-	TGCAGTGCTAGAGCTAGGACCCGCTCTGGGGCCAACGTCCTGACTTTC	CSARARTRSGANVLTF
TRBV2	15	TRBJ1-5	-	-	TGTGCCAGCAAGTCTTCAGACTACAGCAATCAGCCCCAGCATTTT	CASKSSDYSNQPQHF
TRBV20-1	17	TRBJ2-5	few	TRBD2	TGCAGTGCTAGAAGGGGGGGACTAGCGGGAGTCCTAGAGACCCAGTACTTC	CSARRGGLAGVLETQYF
TRBV10-3	13	TRBJ1-5	-	TRBD1	TGTGCCACCAGGGGGGGCGACAATCAGCCCCAGCATTTT	CATRGGDNQPQHF
TRBV6-5	13	TRBJ2-7	few	TRBD2	TGTGCCACCCGGGCTAGCGGGAGAGGCGAGCAGTACTTC	CATRASGRGEQYF
TRBV24-1	16	TRBJ2-3	-	-	TGTGCCACCAGTGATTTACGCGCGGTGCCCACAGATACGCAGTATTTT	CATSDLRAVPTDTQYF
TRBV7-2	16	TRBJ1-2	many	-	TGTGCCAGCAGCACTATACCTTCCGGGGGGACCTTTGGCTACACCTTC	CASSTIPSGGTFGYTF
TRBV2	14	TRBJ2-7	-	-	TGTGCCAGCAGACAGGGGGGGAGAACTTACGAGCAGTACTTC	CASRQGGRTYEQYF
TRBV5-6	19	TRBJ2-1	-	TRBD2	TGTGCCAGCAGCTTGGAGTTTTGGTCCGGGACTAGCGGGAGCGATGAGCAGTTCTTC	CASSLEFWSGTSGSDEQFF
TRBV7-2	14	TRBJ2-1	-	-	TGTGCCAGCAGCTTAGAAGTTAGAAACAATGAGCAGTTCTTC	CASSLEVRNNEQFF
TRBV20-1	15	TRBJ2-2	-	-	TGCAGTGCTCTCAACGGGGACGCTAACACCGGGGAGCTGTTTTTT	CSALNGDANTGELFF
TRBV20-1	14	TRBJ2-1	-	TRBD2	TGCAGTGCTAGAGATCTAGCGGGAGCCAATGAGCAGTTCTTC	CSARDLAGANEQFF
TRBV29-1	12	TRBJ2-1	many	-	TGCAGCGTTTTGAGACGGGGCAATGAGCAGTTCTTC	CSVLRRGNEQFF
TRBV20-1	13	TRBJ1-2	few	TRBD1	TGCAGTGCTCCGACAGGGCTTCCCTATGGCTACACCTTC	CSAPTGLPYGYTF